These 28 T cell receptor beta chains originate from one sample sequenced in a study of blood T cell repertoires in COVID-19. Data came from immunoSEQ multiplex PCR; TCRdb stores just in-frame clones and leaves some out. The table includes about 190,000 clones, approximately 86% detected once. The sample consisted of peripheral blood. The receptor set was obtained from a man aged 30 to 45 with acute or convalescent COVID-19.

This sequence joins TRBV5-5 and TRBJ1-1; D perhaps matches TRBD1 (5 bases). Germline CDR1 and CDR2: SGHKS and YYEKEE (reference sequence). V was pared by 2 bases and J by 0 bases, with 8 bases between. This CDR3 region has 14 residues. The DNA for the CDR3 is TGTGCCAGCAGCTTAGGGGCTCTGAACACTGAAGCTTTCTTT. Translating it yields CASSLGALNTEAFF.

Note on this clone: Other DNA sequences of this sample code for an identical CDR3. This sequence joins TRBV18 and TRBJ1-2; D is uncertain. Germline CDR1 is KGHSH and CDR2 is LQKENI. V gave up 6 bases and J gave up 1 base, with 6 bases separating them. The CDR3 is made up of 12 amino acids. CDR3 amino acids: CASSDNNYGYTF. CDR3 coding DNA: TGTGCCAGCTCCGACAATAACTATGGCTACACCTTC.

The rearrangement joins TRBV6-5 to TRBJ2-7; 9 bases align to TRBD2. J lost 3 bases, V lost 7 bases, and 7 bases had no gene match. Germline loops: CDR1 MNHEY, CDR2 SVGAGI. This CDR3 has 14 residues. In DNA form, the CDR3 reads TGTGCCAGCACGGATAGCGGGAGAGTCTACGAGCAGTACTTC. Encoded protein: CASTDSGRVYEQYF.

This clone is a singleton in its sample. The gene calls are TRBV30 and TRBJ2-7; perhaps TRBD2 as D (6 bases). Germline V gene data show CDR1 as GTSNPN and CDR2 as SVGIG (reference sequence). Trimming took off 1 base at V and 3 bases at J, with 40 bases between the two ends. The CDR3 covers 23 residues. The CDR3 coding sequence is TGTGCCTGGAGTGGGTTAGCCACAACGGCCCCCCCAACTCTAGCGTCCACATTCTACGAGCAGTACTTC. It is translated as CAWSGLATTAPPTLASTFYEQYF.

This sequence joins TRBV28 and TRBJ2-1, with a possible D match to TRBD2 (6 bases). CDR3 size: 15 residues. Germline V gene data show CDR1 as MDHEN and CDR2 as SYDVKM. V shed 7 bases and J shed 3 bases, with 16 bases lying between them. The CDR3, as DNA: TGTGCCAGCACTGCATGGTCAGCGGGCTACAATGAGCAGTTCTTC. This codes for CASTAWSAGYNEQFF.

The gene calls are TRBV30 and TRBJ1-4; D not certain. The germline CDR1 and CDR2 sequences are GTSNPN and SVGIG (reference sequence). V lost 2 bases and J lost 7, with 17 bases in between. This CDR3 has 15 amino acids. Here the CDR3 DNA reads TGTGCCTGGAGTAGTTTAGCACAACTGGGTGAAAAACTGTTTTTT. It yields the protein CAWSSLAQLGEKLFF.

This chain joins TRBV6-1 and TRBJ2-5, with 7 bases that match TRBD2. J lost 7 bases, V lost 2 bases, and 4 bases had no gene match. The CDR3 loop spans 13 amino acids. Germline V gives CDR1 MNHNS, CDR2 SASEGT. DNA of the CDR3: TGTGCCAGCAGTGAAACAGGACTAGGGACCCAGTACTTC. It encodes CASSETGLGTQYF.

The chain has TRBV19 and TRBJ1-1; D call uncertain. Germline V gives CDR1 LNHDA, CDR2 SQIVND (reference sequence). The CDR3 sequence is 13 residues long. With 3 bases removed from V and 3 bases from J, the gap between germline ends came to 8 bases. The CDR3 is CASSMPRYTEAFF. The CDR3 bases are TGTGCCAGTAGTATGCCCAGGTACACTGAAGCTTTCTTT.

This chain connects TRBV4-1 to TRBJ2-5, with unresolved D. Germline V gene data show CDR1 as MGHRA and CDR2 as YSYEKL. This CDR3 has 13 residues. The V end lost 1 base, the J end lost 3 bases, and 6 bases lay between the germline ends. CDR3 coding DNA: TGCGCCAGCAGCCAAGGTACTAAAGAGACCCAGTACTTC. Translated: CASSQGTKETQYF.

In this sample, this clone turned up once. The chain has TRBV2 and TRBJ2-2; 9 positions agree with TRBD2. From germline, CDR1 is SNHLY and CDR2 FYNNEI. This CDR3 region has 16 residues. V shed 6 bases, J shed 4 bases, and the junction held 9 bases outside the gene matches. This chain's CDR3 is CASRRAAGGSTGELFF. The DNA for the CDR3 is TGTGCCAGCAGAAGGGCAGCGGGAGGCAGCACCGGGGAGCTGTTTTTT.

The table lists this clone with a count of one. The chain combines TRBV14 with TRBJ2-1, with a weak D call TRBD1 (5 bases). The CDR3 consists of 12 residues. In germline, CDR1 is SGHDN, CDR2 FVKESK. Deletions cut 3 bases from V and 14 bases from J, with 14 bases between. CDR3 region: CASSQVQGREFF. CDR3 in DNA: TGTGCCAGCAGCCAGGTCCAGGGTCGTGAGTTCTTC.

The chain uses TRBV5-1 and TRBJ1-2; 8 bases map to TRBD1. Trimming at V came to 5 bases and at J to 8 bases, leaving 14 bases not matched to a gene. CDR1 is SGHRS, CDR2 YFSETQ, per germline. This CDR3 region has 15 residues. CDR3 bases: TGCGCCAGCAGAGTACTGGGGACAGGACAGGGAGGCTACACCTTC. Translated, it gives CASRVLGTGQGGYTF.

The chain employs TRBV10-1 and TRBJ2-3, with 7 bases that match TRBD1. The germline gives CDR1 WNHNN, CDR2 SYGVQD (reference sequence). This CDR3 is 13 amino acids long. Germline trimming cut 3 bases from V and 4 bases from J; bases unmatched to any gene: 1. DNA for the CDR3: TGCGCCAGCAGTGAAGGGGGCTCAGATACGCAGTATTTT. This codes for CASSEGGSDTQYF.

The genes are TRBV14 and TRBJ2-7; 10 bases are shared with TRBD1. V shed 5 bases and J 7 bases; nucleotides not matched to a gene: 11. Germline lookup yields CDR1 SGHDN and CDR2 FVKESK. This CDR3 has 15 residues. This CDR3 reads CASSYRDRGAREQYF. CDR3 coding DNA: TGTGCCAGCAGCTACCGGGACAGGGGAGCGAGGGAGCAGTACTTC.

The chain couples TRBV27 to TRBJ1-2, with 7 bases aligning to TRBD1. The CDR3 spans 16 residues. Per the germline V gene, CDR1 is MNHEY and CDR2 is SMNVEV (reference sequence). The junction had 12 bases not matched to a gene; V was cut back by 6 bases and J by 2 bases. In nucleotides, the CDR3 is TGTGCCAGCAGGAGGGAGCACAGGGGACTCAACTATGGCTACACCTTC. It specifies CASRREHRGLNYGYTF.

This clone appeared once. V usage is TRBV29-1 and J usage is TRBJ2-2; the D gene is possibly TRBD1 (6 bases). Looked up from germline, CDR1 is SQVTM and CDR2 is ANQGSEA. The CDR3 loop spans 14 amino acids. The V end lost 4 bases, the J end lost 2 bases, and 11 bases lay between the germline ends. Here the CDR3 DNA reads TGCAGCGTTGCAAGGGACACTAACACCGGGGAGCTGTTTTTT. Protein sequence: CSVARDTNTGELFF.

This clone was detected once. The J gene is TRBJ1-5, the V gene TRBV7-8; 9 bases match TRBD1. The junction had 4 bases not matched to a gene; V was cut back by 1 base and J by 6 bases. CDR1 is SGHVS, CDR2 FQNEAQ, per germline. The CDR3 extends over 15 amino acids. The CDR3 DNA is TGTGCCAGCAGCTTAGGGGACAGGGTTGTTCAGCCCCAGCATTTT. Its protein product is CASSLGDRVVQPQHF.

This clone was detected once. The chain joins TRBV5-1 to TRBJ1-1; no reliable D call. V was pared by 2 bases and J by 1 base, with 9 bases between. Germline V gene lookup returns CDR1 SGHRS and CDR2 YFSETQ. The CDR3 is made up of 14 amino acids. The CDR3 nucleotides read TGCGCCAGCAGCTTCGAACACACGAACACTGAAGCTTTCTTT. This encodes CASSFEHTNTEAFF.

The CDR3 loop reads CASRTASGYNEQFF. CDR3 in DNA: TGTGCCAGCAGGACGGCTAGCGGTTACAATGAGCAGTTCTTC. V and J are TRBV3-1 (or the pseudogene TRBV3-2) and TRBJ2-1; 7 bases line up with TRBD2. V gave up 6 bases and J gave up 4 bases; unmatched junction bases: 6. This CDR3 has 14 amino acids. Germline V gene sequence: CDR1 LGHDT, CDR2 YNNKEL (reference sequence).

This sequence joins TRBV4-1 and TRBJ2-6; 7 positions agree with TRBD2. From germline, CDR1 is MGHRA and CDR2 YSYEKL. There are 18 residues in the CDR3. V was clipped by 1 base and J by 0 bases; unmatched bases: 6. CDR3: CASSQVASGNSGANVLTF. DNA of the CDR3: TGCGCCAGCAGCCAAGTAGCTAGCGGTAACTCTGGGGCCAACGTCCTGACTTTC.

This clone was observed a few times. The rearrangement links TRBV6-5 to TRBJ1-5; 8 positions match TRBD1. Trimming took 8 bases from V and 2 from J; bases not matched to a gene: 5. The CDR3 length is 14 residues. The germline V gene has CDR1 MNHEY and CDR2 SVGAGI. In DNA form, the CDR3 reads TGTGCCAGCGGCGGACAGGGCGGCAATCAGCCCCAGCATTTT. Amino acids: CASGGQGGNQPQHF.

The rearrangement uses TRBV14 and TRBJ1-1, with TRBD1 identical over 9 bases. The V segment lost 1 base and the J segment 5 bases; nucleotides outside the gene matches: 11. The CDR3 is 17 amino acids. CDR1 and CDR2 (germline): SGHDN, FVKESK. CDR3 nucleotides: TGTGCCAGCAGCCAAGGCAGGGACAGGGTCACGGGTACTGAAGCTTTCTTT. Translation: CASSQGRDRVTGTEAFF.

CDR3 nucleotides: TGTGCCAGCAGCCATAGGGGGGAGGGAAGGAATGAGCAGTTCTTC. As protein: CASSHRGEGRNEQFF. The chain employs TRBV6-2 or TRBV6-3 and TRBJ2-1; TRBD2 is a possible D gene (7 bases). In germline, CDR1 is MNHEY, CDR2 SVGEGT. The V and J ends lost 6 bases and 7 bases respectively, with 19 bases between them. This CDR3 has 15 amino acids.

This rearrangement joins TRBV14 to TRBJ1-2; 9 positions match TRBD1. Germline lookup yields CDR1 SGHDN and CDR2 FVKESK. The CDR3 is 15 residues long. V shed 4 bases, J shed 3 bases, and the junction held 6 bases outside the gene matches. The CDR3 spells CASSPGQGLYYGYTF. In DNA, the CDR3 is TGTGCCAGCAGCCCGGGACAGGGCCTTTACTATGGCTACACCTTC.

This chain connects TRBV5-4 to TRBJ1-2; maybe TRBD1 (5 bases). This CDR3 has 11 residues. V lost 9 bases, J lost 8 bases, and 14 bases lay in between. CDR1 and CDR2 (germline): SGHNT, YYREEE (reference sequence). The CDR3 DNA reads as TGTGCCACCTCGGCCACAGGAGGCTACACCTTC. Its protein is CATSATGGYTF.

The rearrangement uses TRBV19 and TRBJ1-5; 9 bases match TRBD1. The length of the CDR3 is 15 residues. Germline CDR1 LNHDA, CDR2 SQIVND (reference sequence). V shed 4 bases and J 4 bases; nucleotides not matched to a gene: 5. CDR3 sequence (DNA): TGTGCCAGTAGTAAACAGGGGGCTAGTAATCAGCCCCAGCATTTT. This sequence encodes CASSKQGASNQPQHF.

The rearrangement links TRBV5-1 to TRBJ1-3; tentative D call: TRBD1 (5 bases). Germline V gene sequence: CDR1 SGHRS, CDR2 YFSETQ. The germline V and J ends were trimmed by 4 bases and 4 bases, with 18 bases remaining between them. The CDR3 extends over 16 amino acids. DNA for the CDR3: TGCGCCAGCAGCCCCGGTACAGGTCACATAGGAAACACCATATATTTT. It specifies CASSPGTGHIGNTIYF. The full variable domain, with the rest looked up from reference TRBV5-1 and TRBJ1-3, is KAGVTQTPRYLIKTRGQQVTLSCSPISGHRSVSWYQQTPGQGLQFLFEYFSETQRNKGNFPGRFSGRQFSNSRSEMNVSTLELGDSALYLCASSPGTGHIGNTIYFGEGSWLTVV.

The V call is TRBV18, the J call TRBJ1-2, with D uncertain. Germline-derived CDR1 and CDR2 are KGHSH and LQKENI. CDR3 length equals 14 residues. V lost 2 bases, J lost 4 bases, and 11 bases lay in between. The CDR3 bases are TGTGCCAGCTCACCAGGACTAAACTCCTATGGCTACACCTTC. This translates into CASSPGLNSYGYTF.